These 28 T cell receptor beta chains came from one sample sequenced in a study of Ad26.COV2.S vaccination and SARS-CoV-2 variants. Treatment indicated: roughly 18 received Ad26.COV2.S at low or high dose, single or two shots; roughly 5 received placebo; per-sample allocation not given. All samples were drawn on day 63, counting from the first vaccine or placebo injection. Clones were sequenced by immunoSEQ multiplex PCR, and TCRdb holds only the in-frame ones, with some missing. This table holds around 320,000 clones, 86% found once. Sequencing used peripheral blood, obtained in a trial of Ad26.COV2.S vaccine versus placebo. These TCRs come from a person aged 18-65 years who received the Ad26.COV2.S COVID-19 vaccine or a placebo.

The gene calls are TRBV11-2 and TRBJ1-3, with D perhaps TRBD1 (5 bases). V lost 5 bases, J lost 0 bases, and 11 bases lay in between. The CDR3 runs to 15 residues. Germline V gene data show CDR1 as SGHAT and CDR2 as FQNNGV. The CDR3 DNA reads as TGTGCCAGCAGCATAAGCGGGGGCTCTGGAAACACCATATATTTT. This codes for CASSISGGSGNTIYF.

The CDR3 coding sequence is TGTGCCAGTAGTAGGGGGCTAGCGGGGGATCAACGGGGAGATACGCAGTATTTT. Translation: CASSRGLAGDQRGDTQYF. The chain carries TRBV19 and TRBJ2-3, with TRBD2 matching 10 bases. The CDR3 totals 18 residues. Germline CDR1 and CDR2: LNHDA and SQIVND (reference sequence). Trimming removed 4 bases from V and 5 bases from J; junction bases left unmatched: 15.

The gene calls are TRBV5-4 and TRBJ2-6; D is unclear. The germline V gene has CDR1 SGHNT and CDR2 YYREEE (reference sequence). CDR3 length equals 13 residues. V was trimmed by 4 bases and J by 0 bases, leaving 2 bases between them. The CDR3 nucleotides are TGTGCCAGCAGCCCCTCTGGGGCCAACGTCCTGACTTTC. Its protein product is CASSPSGANVLTF.

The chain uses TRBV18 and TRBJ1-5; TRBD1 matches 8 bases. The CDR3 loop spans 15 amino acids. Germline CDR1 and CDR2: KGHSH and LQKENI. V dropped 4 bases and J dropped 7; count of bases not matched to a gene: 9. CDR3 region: CASSLGQGQGQPQHF. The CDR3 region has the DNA TGTGCCAGCTCACTTGGACAGGGTCAAGGGCAGCCCCAGCATTTT.

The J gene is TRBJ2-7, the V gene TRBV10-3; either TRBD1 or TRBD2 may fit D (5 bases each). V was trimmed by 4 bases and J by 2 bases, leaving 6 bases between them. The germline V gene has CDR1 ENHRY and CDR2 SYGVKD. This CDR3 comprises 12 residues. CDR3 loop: CAISAGPYEQYF. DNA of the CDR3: TGTGCCATCAGTGCGGGACCCTACGAGCAGTACTTC.

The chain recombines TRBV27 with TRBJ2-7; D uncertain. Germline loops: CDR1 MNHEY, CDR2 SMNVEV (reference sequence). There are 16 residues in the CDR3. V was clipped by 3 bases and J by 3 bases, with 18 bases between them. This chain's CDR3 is CASSFIGQSSVYEQYF. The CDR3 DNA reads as TGTGCCAGCAGTTTTATCGGGCAGAGCTCCGTCTACGAGCAGTACTTC.

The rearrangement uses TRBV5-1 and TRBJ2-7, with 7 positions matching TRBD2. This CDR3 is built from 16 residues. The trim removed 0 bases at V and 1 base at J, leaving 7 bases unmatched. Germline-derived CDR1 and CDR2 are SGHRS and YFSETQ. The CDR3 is CASSLGFGTTSYEQYF. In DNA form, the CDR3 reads TGCGCCAGCAGCTTGGGGTTCGGGACTACATCCTACGAGCAGTACTTC.

The DNA of the CDR3 is TGTGCCAGCAGGCAAACAGGGGAGATAGGGCCCCAGCATTTT. Its protein is CASRQTGEIGPQHF. The chain couples TRBV5-5 to TRBJ1-5, with 7 bases aligning to TRBD1. The length of the CDR3 is 14 residues. Per germline, CDR1 SGHKS and CDR2 YYEKEE (reference sequence). V trimming: 5 bases; J trimming: 9 bases; junction bases outside the gene matches: 11.

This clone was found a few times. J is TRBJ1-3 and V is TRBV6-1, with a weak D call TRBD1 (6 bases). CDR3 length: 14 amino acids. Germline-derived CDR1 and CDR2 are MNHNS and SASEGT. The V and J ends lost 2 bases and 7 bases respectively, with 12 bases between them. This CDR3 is CASSEQQGVNTIYF. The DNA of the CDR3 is TGTGCCAGCAGTGAACAACAGGGCGTGAACACCATATATTTT.

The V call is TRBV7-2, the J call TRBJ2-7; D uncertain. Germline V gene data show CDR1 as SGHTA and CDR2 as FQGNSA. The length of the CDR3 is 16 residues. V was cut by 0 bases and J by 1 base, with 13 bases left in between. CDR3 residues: CASSLALGYGSYEQYF. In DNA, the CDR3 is TGTGCCAGCAGCTTAGCCCTCGGATATGGTTCCTACGAGCAGTACTTC.

Written as DNA, the CDR3 is TGTGCCAGCAGTCGGGGACAGTTCTATGGCTACACCTTC. Translating gives CASSRGQFYGYTF. The chain combines TRBV6-6 with TRBJ1-2; 7 nucleotides align to TRBD1. Germline CDR1 and CDR2: MNHNY and SVGAGI (reference sequence). V gave up 5 bases and J gave up 4 bases; unmatched junction bases: 4. This CDR3 contains 13 residues.

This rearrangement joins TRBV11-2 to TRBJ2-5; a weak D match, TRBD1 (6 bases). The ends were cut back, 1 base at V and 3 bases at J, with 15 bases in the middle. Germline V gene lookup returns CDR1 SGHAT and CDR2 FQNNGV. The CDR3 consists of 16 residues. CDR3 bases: TGTGCCAGCAGCTTAGGCAGGGGAAGGTACGAAGAGACCCAGTACTTC. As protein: CASSLGRGRYEETQYF. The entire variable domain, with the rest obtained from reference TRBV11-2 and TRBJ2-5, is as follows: EAGVAQSPRYKIIEKRQSVAFWCNPISGHATLYWYQQILGQGPKLLIQFQNNGVVDDSQLPKDRFSAERLKGVDSTLKIQPAKLEDSAVYLCASSLGRGRYEETQYFGPGTRLLVL.

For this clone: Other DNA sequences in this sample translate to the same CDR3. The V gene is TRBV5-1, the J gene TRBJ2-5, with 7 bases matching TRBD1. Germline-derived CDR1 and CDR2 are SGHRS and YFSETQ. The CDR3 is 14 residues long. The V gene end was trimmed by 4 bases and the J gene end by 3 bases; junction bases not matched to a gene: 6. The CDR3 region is CASSPRQGKETQYF. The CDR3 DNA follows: TGCGCCAGCAGCCCTCGACAGGGTAAAGAGACCCAGTACTTC.

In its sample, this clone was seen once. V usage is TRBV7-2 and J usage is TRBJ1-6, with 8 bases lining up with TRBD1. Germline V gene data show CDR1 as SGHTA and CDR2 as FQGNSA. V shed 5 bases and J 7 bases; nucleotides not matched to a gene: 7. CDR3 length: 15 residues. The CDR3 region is CASSLRDRKNSPLHF. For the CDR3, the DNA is TGTGCCAGCAGCCTACGGGACAGGAAGAATTCACCCCTCCACTTT.

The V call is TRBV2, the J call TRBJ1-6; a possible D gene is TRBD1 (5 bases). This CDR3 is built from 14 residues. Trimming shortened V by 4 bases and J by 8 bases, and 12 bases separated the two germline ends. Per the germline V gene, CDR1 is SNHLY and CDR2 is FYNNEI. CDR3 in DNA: TGTGCCAGCAGTGGGGGCGGATCTTATTCACCCCTCCACTTT. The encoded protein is CASSGGGSYSPLHF. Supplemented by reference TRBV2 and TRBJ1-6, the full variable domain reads EPEVTQTPSHQVTQMGQEVILRCVPISNHLYFYWYRQILGQKVEFLVSFYNNEISEKSEIFDDQFSVERPDGSNFTLKIRSTKLEDSAMYFCASSGGGSYSPLHFGNGTRLTVT.

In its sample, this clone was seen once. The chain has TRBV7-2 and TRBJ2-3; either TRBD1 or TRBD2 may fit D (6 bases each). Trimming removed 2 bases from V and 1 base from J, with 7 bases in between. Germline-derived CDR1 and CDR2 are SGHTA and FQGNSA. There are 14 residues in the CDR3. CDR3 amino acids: CASSLRGRTDTQYF. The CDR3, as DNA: TGTGCCAGCAGCTTACGGGGGCGCACAGATACGCAGTATTTT.

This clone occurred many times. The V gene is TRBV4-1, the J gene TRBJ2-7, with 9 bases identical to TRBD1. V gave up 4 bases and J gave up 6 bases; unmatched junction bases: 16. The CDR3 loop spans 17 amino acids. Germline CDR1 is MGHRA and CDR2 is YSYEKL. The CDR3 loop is CASSLVFVGDREFEQYF. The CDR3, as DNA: TGCGCCAGCAGCCTCGTCTTTGTTGGGGACAGGGAATTCGAGCAGTACTTC.

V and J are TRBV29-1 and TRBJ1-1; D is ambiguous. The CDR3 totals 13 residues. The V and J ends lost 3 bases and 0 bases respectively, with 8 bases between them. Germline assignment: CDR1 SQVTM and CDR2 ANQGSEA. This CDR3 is CSVEGRLNTEAFF. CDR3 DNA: TGCAGCGTTGAGGGCAGGCTGAACACTGAAGCTTTCTTT.

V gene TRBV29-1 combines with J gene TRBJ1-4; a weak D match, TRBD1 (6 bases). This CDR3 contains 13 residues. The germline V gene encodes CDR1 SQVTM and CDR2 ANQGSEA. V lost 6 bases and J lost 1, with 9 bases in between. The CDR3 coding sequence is TGCAGCGTGAAAGGGGGAACTAATGAAAAACTGTTTTTT. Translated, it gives CSVKGGTNEKLFF.

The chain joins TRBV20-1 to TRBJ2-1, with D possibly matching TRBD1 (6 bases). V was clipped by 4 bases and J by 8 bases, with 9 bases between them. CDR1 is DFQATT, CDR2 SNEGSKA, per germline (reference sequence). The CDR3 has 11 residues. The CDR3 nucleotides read TGCAGTGCTATCCAGGGGTATGAGCAGTTCTTC. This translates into CSAIQGYEQFF.

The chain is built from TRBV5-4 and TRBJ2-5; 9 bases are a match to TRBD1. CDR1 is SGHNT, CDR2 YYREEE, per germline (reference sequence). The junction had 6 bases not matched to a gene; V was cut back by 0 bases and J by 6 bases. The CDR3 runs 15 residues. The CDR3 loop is CASSLVGQGLQTQYF. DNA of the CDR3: TGTGCCAGCAGCTTGGTGGGACAGGGATTGCAGACCCAGTACTTC.

CDR3 DNA sequence: TGTGCCAGCTCACCCGTGCTTCGCAGGGGGCGAACCAGCTCCTACAATGAGCAGTTCTTC. This translates into CASSPVLRRGRTSSYNEQFF. This chain uses TRBV18 with TRBJ2-1, with 8 bases that match TRBD1. CDR3 size: 20 residues. The germline gives CDR1 KGHSH, CDR2 LQKENI. The V segment lost 3 bases and the J segment 0 bases; nucleotides outside the gene matches: 16.

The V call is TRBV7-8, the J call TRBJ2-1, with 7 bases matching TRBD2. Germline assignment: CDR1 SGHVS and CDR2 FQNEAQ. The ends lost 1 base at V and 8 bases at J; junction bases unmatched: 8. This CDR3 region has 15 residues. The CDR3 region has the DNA TGTGCCAGCAGCTTAGAAGGACTAGTAGTCTATGAGCAGTTCTTC. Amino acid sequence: CASSLEGLVVYEQFF.

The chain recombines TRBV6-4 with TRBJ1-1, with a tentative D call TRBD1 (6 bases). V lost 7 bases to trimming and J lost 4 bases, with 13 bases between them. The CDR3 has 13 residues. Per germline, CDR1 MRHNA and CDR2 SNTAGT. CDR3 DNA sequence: TGTGCCAGCAAAATTGACAGGACCACTGAAGCTTTCTTT. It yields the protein CASKIDRTTEAFF.

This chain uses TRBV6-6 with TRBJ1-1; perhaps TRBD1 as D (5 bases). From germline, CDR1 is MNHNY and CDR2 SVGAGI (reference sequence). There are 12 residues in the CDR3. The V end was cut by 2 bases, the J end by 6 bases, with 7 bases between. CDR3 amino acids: CASSYGGAEAFF. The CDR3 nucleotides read TGTGCCAGCAGTTACGGGGGAGCTGAAGCTTTCTTT.

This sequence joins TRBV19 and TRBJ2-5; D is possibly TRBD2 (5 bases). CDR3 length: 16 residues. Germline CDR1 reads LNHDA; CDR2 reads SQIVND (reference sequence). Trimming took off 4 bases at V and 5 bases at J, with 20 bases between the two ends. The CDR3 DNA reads TGTGCCAGTAGTACCGGCCCGGGTTTAGGCGGGGAGACCCAGTACTTC. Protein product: CASSTGPGLGGETQYF.

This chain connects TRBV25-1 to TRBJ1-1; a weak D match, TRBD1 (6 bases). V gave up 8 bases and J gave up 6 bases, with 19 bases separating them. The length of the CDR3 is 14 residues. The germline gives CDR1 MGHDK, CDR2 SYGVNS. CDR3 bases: TGTGCCAGCCGAAGACAGGAGGGGGACGCTGAAGCTTTCTTT. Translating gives CASRRQEGDAEAFF. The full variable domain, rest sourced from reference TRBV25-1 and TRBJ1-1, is EADIYQTPRYLVIGTGKKITLECSQTMGHDKMYWYQQDPGMELHLIHYSYGVNSTEKGDLSSESTVSRIRTEHFPLTLESARPSHTSQYLCASRRQEGDAEAFFGQGTRLTVV.

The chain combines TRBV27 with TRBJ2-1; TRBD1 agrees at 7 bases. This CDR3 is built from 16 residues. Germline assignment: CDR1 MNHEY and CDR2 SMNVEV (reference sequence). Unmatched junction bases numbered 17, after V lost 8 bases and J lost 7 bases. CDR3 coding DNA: TGTGCCAGCTGTTCCCCAGCGCCCACCAGGGGGAATGAGCAGTTCTTC. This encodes CASCSPAPTRGNEQFF.